The next 27 T cell receptor beta chains were all read from a single sample in a study of blood T cells in healthy people across ages (dated by TCRdb to 2013 to 2016). The method behind the library was 5' RACE. Sequencer: Illumina HiSeq 2500. A second PCR of about 6 to 12 cycles was run with a J-beta primer mix and a sample-barcoded 5' primer. The public sequencing data were trimmed at Q25 with fastp and processed into clonotypes with MiXCR by TCRdb, which kept only in-frame beta chains. Entries that share a CDR3 protein sequence are merged under the most common genes and DNA. This sample is represented by roughly 500,000 distinct CDR3 sequences; roughly a quarter of them were singletons. Together, the top ten hold under 20% of the sample. Sequenced: blood. The receptors were gathered from a woman in her 70s in good health.

There are a few counts of this clonotype. The V call is TRBV9, the J call TRBJ2-2; TRBD1 or TRBD2 may be the D gene (5 bases each). CDR1 SGDLS and CDR2 YYNGEE come from the germline V gene. Trimming stripped 4 bases from V and 6 bases from J, with 16 bases between. The CDR3 is made up of 15 amino acids. CDR3 sequence (DNA): TGTGCCAGCAGCCACCGGGACGTGGGGGCCGGGGAGCTGTTTTTT. Amino acids: CASSHRDVGAGELFF.

This chain uses TRBV29-1 with TRBJ2-7, with 10 bases fitting TRBD1. Near its end, the DNA agrees better with TRBJ2-1, so the J call may be wrong. The CDR3 is made up of 14 amino acids. The germline CDR1 and CDR2 sequences are SQVTM and ANQGSEA. The CDR3 reads CSVRTGGPGYEQFF. CDR3 in DNA: TGCAGCGTTCGGACAGGGGGACCAGGGTATGAGCAGTTCTTC.

This sequence joins TRBV12-3 or TRBV12-4 and TRBJ1-1; tentative D call: TRBD1 (6 bases). The CDR3 is made up of 14 amino acids. Trimming stripped 5 bases from V and 1 base from J, with 11 bases between. This CDR3 is CASSPGTTNTEAFF. Here the CDR3 DNA reads TGTGCCAGCAGTCCCGGGACAACGAACACTGAAGCTTTCTTT.

In its sample, this clonotype was seen a few times. The chain couples TRBV7-2 to TRBJ2-5, with 12 nucleotides matching TRBD2. CDR3 length: 17 residues. V lost 5 bases, J lost 2 bases, and 9 bases stayed unmatched. Germline CDR1 is SGHTA and CDR2 is FQGNSA. CDR3 DNA: TGTGCCAGCAGCACAGGCGGCGGACTAGCGGGGCAAGAGACCCAGTACTTC. The encoded protein is CASSTGGGLAGQETQYF. Using reference TRBV7-2 and TRBJ2-5 for the parts outside the CDR3, the full variable domain is GAGVSQSPSNKVTEKGKDVELRCDPISGHTALYWYRQSLGQGLEFLIYFQGNSAPDKSGLPSDRFSAERTGGSVSTLTIQRTQQEDSAVYLCASSTGGGLAGQETQYFGPGTRLLVL.

J is TRBJ1-2 and V is TRBV7-9; no clear D. The V gene's germline CDR1 is SEHNR and CDR2 FQNEAQ (reference sequence). Trimming stripped 5 bases from V and 0 bases from J, with 13 bases between. The CDR3 length is 15 residues. The CDR3 coding sequence is TGTGCCAGCAGCCTACTCGGGAAAGCTAACTATGGCTACACCTTC. This codes for CASSLLGKANYGYTF.

The table lists this clonotype with a count of one. This chain joins TRBV20-1 and TRBJ1-2; D not resolved. The CDR3 spans 12 residues. Germline-derived CDR1 and CDR2 are DFQATT and SNEGSKA (reference sequence). With 5 bases removed from V and 4 bases from J, the gap between germline ends came to 11 bases. The CDR3 loop reads CSAYGPGYGYTF. The CDR3 nucleotides are TGCAGTGCTTATGGACCGGGCTATGGCTACACCTTC.

J is TRBJ2-1 and V is TRBV4-3; 10 bases line up with TRBD2. The CDR3 has 17 residues. Germline lookup yields CDR1 LGHNA and CDR2 YSLEER. With V trimmed by 3 bases and J by 4 bases, 9 bases remained unmatched. This CDR3 is CASSQGHQRGGYNEQFF. Here the CDR3 DNA reads TGCGCCAGCAGCCAGGGGCATCAGCGGGGGGGTTACAATGAGCAGTTCTTC.

In its sample, this clonotype was seen a few times. The rearrangement joins TRBV20-1 to TRBJ1-4, with D uncertain. This CDR3 comprises 13 residues. Germline values: CDR1 DFQATT, CDR2 SNEGSKA (reference sequence). Between the trimmed V and J ends, which lost 3 bases and 5 bases, there was a span of 10 bases. The CDR3 loop reads CSARVTRNEKLFF. Here the CDR3 DNA reads TGCAGTGCTAGGGTTACTCGGAATGAAAAACTGTTTTTT.

In this sample, this clonotype turned up once. The V and J genes are TRBV7-9 and TRBJ1-2; tentative D call: TRBD1 (6 bases). There are 14 residues in the CDR3. CDR1 is SEHNR, CDR2 FQNEAQ, per germline (reference sequence). V was clipped by 8 bases and J by 5 bases, with 18 bases between them. The CDR3 loop reads CASAADGGLYGYTF. As DNA, the CDR3 is TGTGCCAGCGCTGCGGACGGGGGGCTTTATGGCTACACCTTC.

The chain uses TRBV7-3 and TRBJ2-5, with D possibly being TRBD1 (6 bases). The CDR3 length is 13 residues. The germline V gene has CDR1 SGHTA and CDR2 FQGTGA. Trimming removed 4 bases from V and 3 bases from J, with 9 bases in between. In DNA form, the CDR3 reads TGTGCCAGCAGCTGGACAGCCGAAGAGACCCAGTACTTC. Translating gives CASSWTAEETQYF.

V gene TRBV20-1 combines with J gene TRBJ2-5; 7 bases fit TRBD1. TRBJ2-7 matches the DNA end more closely, so the J call is doubtful. CDR1 DFQATT and CDR2 SNEGSKA come from the germline V gene (reference sequence). The CDR3 length is 13 residues. CDR3 bases: TGCAGTGCTAGTCAGGGGGTGGGCTACGAGCAGTACTTC. Encoded protein: CSASQGVGYEQYF.

This clonotype turned up a few times. V usage is TRBV9 and J usage is TRBJ1-4, with D unclear. Germline values: CDR1 SGDLS, CDR2 YYNGEE. Trimming removed 4 bases from V and 8 bases from J, with 9 bases in between. This CDR3 region has 12 residues. The CDR3 region is CASSPNKEKLFF. The CDR3 DNA is TGTGCCAGCAGCCCGAACAAGGAAAAACTGTTTTTT.

This clonotype was observed a few times. The chain uses TRBV15 and TRBJ2-3; D is unresolved. V lost 1 base, J lost 2 bases, and 10 bases lay in between. The CDR3 has 15 amino acids. From germline, CDR1 is LNHNV and CDR2 YYDKDF (reference sequence). The CDR3 DNA is TGTGCCACCAGCAGAGGCGGCACTAACACAGATACGCAGTATTTT. It codes for CATSRGGTNTDTQYF.

This clonotype was picked up a small number of times. V and J are TRBV7-6 and TRBJ2-2, with 12 positions matching TRBD1. V trimming: 4 bases; J trimming: 5 bases; junction bases outside the gene matches: 8. Germline CDR1 reads SGHVS; CDR2 reads FNYEAQ. The CDR3 runs to 17 residues. CDR3 loop: CASSSPGQGARTGELFF. CDR3 nucleotide sequence: TGTGCCAGCAGCTCCCCGGGACAGGGGGCGAGGACCGGGGAGCTGTTTTTT.

This rearrangement joins TRBV6-2 or TRBV6-3 to TRBJ2-5; 11 bases are shared with TRBD2. The CDR3 covers 16 residues. J gave up 4 bases and V 2 bases, and 6 bases lay outside the gene matches. The germline V gene encodes CDR1 MNHEY and CDR2 SVGEGT. CDR3 bases: TGTGCCAGCAGTTACATCCTAGCGGGGGGCCGAGAGACCCAGTACTTC. Its protein is CASSYILAGGRETQYF.

This chain joins TRBV27 and TRBJ2-5; D uncertain. The end of the DNA fits TRBJ2-1 better, so the J call may be wrong. Germline CDR1 MNHEY, CDR2 SMNVEV (reference sequence). CDR3 size: 13 residues. CDR3 bases: TGTGCCAGCAGTCTTGGACCTCCTTTGGAGCAGTTCTTC. This translates into CASSLGPPLEQFF.

This clonotype has only a few counts. The chain links TRBV20-1 to TRBJ2-7; 9 bases are a match to TRBD1. This CDR3 is 13 amino acids long. The germline CDR1 and CDR2 sequences are DFQATT and SNEGSKA (reference sequence). CDR3 DNA sequence: TGCAGGATCCGGGACAGGGATTCCTACGAGCAGTACTTC. It is translated as CRIRDRDSYEQYF.

This clonotype was found many times. This rearrangement joins TRBV27 to TRBJ2-1; possibly TRBD2 for D (6 bases). V lost 2 bases and J lost 0, with 11 bases in between. Per germline, CDR1 MNHEY and CDR2 SMNVEV (reference sequence). This CDR3 has 16 amino acids. The DNA for the CDR3 is TGTGCCAGCAGTTTAGGCGGGGCCTACTCCTACAATGAGCAGTTCTTC. It specifies CASSLGGAYSYNEQFF.

The rearrangement joins TRBV9 to TRBJ1-1, with 8 bases fitting TRBD1. The CDR3 sequence is 15 residues long. Germline CDR1 SGDLS, CDR2 YYNGEE. V shed 1 base, J shed 5 bases, and the junction held 7 bases outside the gene matches. In nucleotides, the CDR3 is TGTGCCAGCAGCGTACAGGGGGCACCGGGAACTGAAGCTTTCTTT. Translated: CASSVQGAPGTEAFF. The whole variable domain, remainder taken from reference TRBV9 and TRBJ1-1, is DSGVTQTPKHLITATGQRVTLRCSPRSGDLSVYWYQQSLDQGLQFLIQYYNGEERAKGNILERFSAQQFPDLHSELNLSSLELGDSALYFCASSVQGAPGTEAFFGQGTRLTVV.

The V gene is TRBV18, the J gene TRBJ1-5; unclear D gene. Germline CDR1 and CDR2: KGHSH and LQKENI. The V gene lost 3 bases and the J gene lost 3 bases, with 9 bases spanning the gap. The CDR3 loop spans 14 amino acids. The chain's CDR3 is CASSPRQINQPQHF. CDR3 bases: TGTGCCAGCTCACCGAGGCAGATCAATCAGCCCCAGCATTTT.

J is TRBJ1-4 and V is TRBV7-9; the D is unclear. This CDR3 is 17 amino acids long. V was shortened by 5 bases and J by 0 bases, with 16 bases between the two germline ends. CDR1 and CDR2 (germline): SEHNR, FQNEAQ (reference sequence). CDR3 amino acids: CASSDRGGYATNEKLFF. CDR3 nucleotide sequence: TGTGCCAGCAGCGATCGCGGCGGATATGCAACTAATGAAAAACTGTTTTTT.

V usage is TRBV20-1 and J usage is TRBJ2-5; D might be TRBD1 (5 bases). The J call is doubtful: the DNA matches TRBJ2-7 better. This CDR3 is built from 14 residues. Looked up from germline, CDR1 is DFQATT and CDR2 is SNEGSKA (reference sequence). CDR3 residues: CSAARGQNRGEQYF. The CDR3 bases are TGCAGTGCAGCGCGAGGACAAAACCGTGGCGAGCAGTACTTC.

This clonotype was seen a handful of times. This sequence joins TRBV5-1 and TRBJ1-1, with a possible D match to TRBD1 (6 bases). CDR3 size: 14 residues. Trimming left V 6 bases short and J 3 bases short, with 15 bases between. Germline V gene data show CDR1 as SGHRS and CDR2 as YFSETQ. The CDR3 protein is CASTRSRGDTEAFF. CDR3 in DNA: TGCGCCAGCACCAGGTCGAGGGGGGACACTGAAGCTTTCTTT.

This clonotype has only a few counts. The junction shows a germline mismatch at one end, possibly a read error. The chain recombines TRBV20-1 with TRBJ1-1; D gene ambiguous. This CDR3 is built from 12 residues. Germline V CDR1 and CDR2: DFQATT, SNEGSKA (reference sequence). CDR3 region: CSAVLMNTEAFF. The CDR3 nucleotides read TGCAGTGCCGTCTTGATGAACACTGAGGCTTTCTTT.

The rearrangement joins TRBV30 to TRBJ1-4; D is possibly TRBD1 (5 bases). V lost 5 bases to trimming and J lost 9 bases, with 19 bases between them. This CDR3 has 14 amino acids. Germline V gene data show CDR1 as GTSNPN and CDR2 as SVGIG (reference sequence). This CDR3 reads CAWDPGWLAKKLFF. The DNA for the CDR3 is TGTGCCTGGGACCCAGGGTGGTTAGCGAAAAAACTGTTTTTT.

This clonotype was counted between two and nine times. The gene calls are TRBV6-4 and TRBJ2-2; the match to TRBD2 covers 11 bases. V dropped 2 bases and J dropped 4; count of bases not matched to a gene: 3. This CDR3 comprises 16 residues. CDR1 is MRHNA, CDR2 SNTAGT, per germline. Written as DNA, the CDR3 is TGTGCCAGCAGTGACGAAACTAGCGGGGGCACCGGGGAGCTGTTTTTT. Amino acids: CASSDETSGGTGELFF.

This clonotype was detected ten times or more. The rearrangement uses TRBV7-3 and TRBJ1-2, with no clear D. Germline V gives CDR1 SGHTA, CDR2 FQGTGA. CDR3 size: 13 residues. V was trimmed by 4 bases and J by 0 bases, leaving 6 bases between them. DNA for the CDR3: TGTGCCAGCAGCTATGACTCTAACTATGGCTACACCTTC. Translating it yields CASSYDSNYGYTF.